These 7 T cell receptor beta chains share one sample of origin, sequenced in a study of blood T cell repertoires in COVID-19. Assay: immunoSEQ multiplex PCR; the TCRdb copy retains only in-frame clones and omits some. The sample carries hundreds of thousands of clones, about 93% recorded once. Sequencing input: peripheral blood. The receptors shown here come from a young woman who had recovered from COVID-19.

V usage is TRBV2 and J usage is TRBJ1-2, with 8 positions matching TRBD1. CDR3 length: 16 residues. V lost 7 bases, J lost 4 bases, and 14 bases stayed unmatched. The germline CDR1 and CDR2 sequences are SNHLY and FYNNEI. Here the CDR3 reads CASIGGVAGGTYGYTF. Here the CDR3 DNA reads TGTGCCAGCATTGGCGGGGTGGCAGGGGGCACCTATGGCTACACCTTC. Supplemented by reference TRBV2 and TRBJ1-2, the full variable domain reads EPEVTQTPSHQVTQMGQEVILRCVPISNHLYFYWYRQILGQKVEFLVSFYNNEISEKSEIFDDQFSVERPDGSNFTLKIRSTKLEDSAMYFCASIGGVAGGTYGYTFGSGTRLTVV.

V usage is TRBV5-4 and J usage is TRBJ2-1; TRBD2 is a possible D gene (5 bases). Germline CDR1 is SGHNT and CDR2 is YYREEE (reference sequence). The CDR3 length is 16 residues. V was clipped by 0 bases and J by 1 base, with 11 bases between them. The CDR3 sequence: CASSLGSSYSYNEQFF. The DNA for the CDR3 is TGTGCCAGCAGCTTGGGGTCTAGCTATTCCTACAATGAGCAGTTCTTC.

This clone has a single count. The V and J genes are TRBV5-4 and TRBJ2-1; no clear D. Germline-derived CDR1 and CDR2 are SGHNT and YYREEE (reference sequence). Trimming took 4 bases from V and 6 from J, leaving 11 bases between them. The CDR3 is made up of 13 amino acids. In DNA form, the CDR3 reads TGTGCCAGCAGCCGATATACATCCAATGAGCAGTTCTTC. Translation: CASSRYTSNEQFF.

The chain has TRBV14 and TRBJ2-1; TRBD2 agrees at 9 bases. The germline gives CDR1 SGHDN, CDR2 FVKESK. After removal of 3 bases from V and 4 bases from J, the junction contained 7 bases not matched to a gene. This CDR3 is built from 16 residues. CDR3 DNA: TGTGCCAGCAGCCACAGCTCCGGACTAGCGTACAATGAGCAGTTCTTC. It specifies CASSHSSGLAYNEQFF.

The CDR3 protein is CASSQGIAGGVNNEQFF. CDR3 coding DNA: TGTGCCAGCAGCCAAGGAATAGCGGGAGGGGTAAACAATGAGCAGTTCTTC. V and J are TRBV3-1 (or the pseudogene TRBV3-2) and TRBJ2-1; TRBD2 agrees at 11 bases. Trimming took 1 base from V and 5 from J; bases not matched to a gene: 7. The CDR3 is 17 amino acids. CDR1 is LGHDT and CDR2 is YNNKEL in the germline V gene (reference sequence).

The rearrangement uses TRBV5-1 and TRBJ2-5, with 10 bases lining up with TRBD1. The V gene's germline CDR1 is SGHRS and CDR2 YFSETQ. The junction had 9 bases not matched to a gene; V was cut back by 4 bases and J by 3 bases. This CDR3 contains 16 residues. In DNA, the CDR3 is TGCGCCAGCAGCCCAAGGACAGGGGGGGAGGAAGAGACCCAGTACTTC. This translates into CASSPRTGGEEETQYF.

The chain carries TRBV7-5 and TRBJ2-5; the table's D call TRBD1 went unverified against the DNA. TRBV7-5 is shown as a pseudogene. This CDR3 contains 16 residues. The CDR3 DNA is TGTGCCAGAAGCTCGCGGGATCAGGGGGGTCGGGATGCCCAGTACTTC. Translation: CARSSRDQGGRDAQYF.